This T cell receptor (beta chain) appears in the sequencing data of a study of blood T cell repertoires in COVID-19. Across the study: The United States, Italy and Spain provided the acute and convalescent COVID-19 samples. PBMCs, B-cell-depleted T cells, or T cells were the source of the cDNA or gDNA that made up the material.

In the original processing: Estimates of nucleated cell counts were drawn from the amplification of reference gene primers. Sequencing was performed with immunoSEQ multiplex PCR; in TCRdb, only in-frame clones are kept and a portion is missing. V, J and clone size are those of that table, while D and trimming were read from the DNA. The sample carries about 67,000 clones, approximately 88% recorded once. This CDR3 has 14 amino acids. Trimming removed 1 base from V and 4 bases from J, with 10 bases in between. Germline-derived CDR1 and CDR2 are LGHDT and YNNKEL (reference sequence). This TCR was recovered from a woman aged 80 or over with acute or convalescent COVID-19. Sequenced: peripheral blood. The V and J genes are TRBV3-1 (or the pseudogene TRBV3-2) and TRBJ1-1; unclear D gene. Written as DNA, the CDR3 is TGTGCCAGCAGCCAAGGACCCTCAGGCACTGAAGCTTTCTTT. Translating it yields CASSQGPSGTEAFF.